This entry features one T cell receptor (beta chain) sequence. The CDR3 extends over 14 amino acids. Germline V lookup: CDR1 MNHNS, CDR2 SASEGT. With 2 bases clipped from V and 6 bases from J, the junction kept 4 bases outside the gene matches. The data derive from a study of technical replicates of blood from several donors. Method: immunoSEQ multiplex PCR; TCRdb's copy keeps in-frame clones and lacks some. This sample has about 15,000 clones, with over 65% found just once. Source material: PBMCs. This chain links TRBV6-1 with TRBJ1-2, with 9 bases aligning to TRBD1. The sequence derives from a human donor in good health. Some clones in this sample may be carry-over from other donors' samples. CDR3 bases: TGTGCCAGCAGTGAATCCACAGGGGGCGATGGCTACACCTTC. Its protein product is CASSESTGGDGYTF.